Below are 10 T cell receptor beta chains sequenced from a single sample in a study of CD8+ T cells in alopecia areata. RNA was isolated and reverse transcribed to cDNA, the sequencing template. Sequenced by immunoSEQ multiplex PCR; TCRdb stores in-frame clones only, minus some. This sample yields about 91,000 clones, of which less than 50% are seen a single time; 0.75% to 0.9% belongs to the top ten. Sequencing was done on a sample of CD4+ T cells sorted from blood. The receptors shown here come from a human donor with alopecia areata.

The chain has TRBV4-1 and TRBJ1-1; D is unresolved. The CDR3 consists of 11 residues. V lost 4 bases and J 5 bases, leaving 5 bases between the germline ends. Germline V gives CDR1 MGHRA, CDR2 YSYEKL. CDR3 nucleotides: TGCGCCAGCAGCCCGCCGACTGAAGCTTTCTTT. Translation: CASSPPTEAFF.

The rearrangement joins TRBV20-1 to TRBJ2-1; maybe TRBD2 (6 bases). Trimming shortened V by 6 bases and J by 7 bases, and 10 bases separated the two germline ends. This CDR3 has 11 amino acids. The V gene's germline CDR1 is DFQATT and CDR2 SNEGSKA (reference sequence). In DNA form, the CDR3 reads TGCAGTGCGGCTCTAGCGAATGAGCAGTTCTTC. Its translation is CSAALANEQFF.

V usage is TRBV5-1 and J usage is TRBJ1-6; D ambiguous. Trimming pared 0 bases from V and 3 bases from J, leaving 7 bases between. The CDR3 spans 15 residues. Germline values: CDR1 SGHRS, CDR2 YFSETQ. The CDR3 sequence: CASSLEGIYNSPLHF. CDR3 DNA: TGCGCCAGCAGCTTGGAAGGGATCTATAATTCACCCCTCCACTTT.

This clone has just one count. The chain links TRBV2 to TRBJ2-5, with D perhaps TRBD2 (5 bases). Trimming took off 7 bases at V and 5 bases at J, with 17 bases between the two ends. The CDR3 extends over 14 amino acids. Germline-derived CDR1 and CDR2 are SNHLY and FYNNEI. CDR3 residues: CASIPNGMSETQYF. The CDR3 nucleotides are TGTGCCAGCATTCCCAACGGGATGTCGGAGACCCAGTACTTC.

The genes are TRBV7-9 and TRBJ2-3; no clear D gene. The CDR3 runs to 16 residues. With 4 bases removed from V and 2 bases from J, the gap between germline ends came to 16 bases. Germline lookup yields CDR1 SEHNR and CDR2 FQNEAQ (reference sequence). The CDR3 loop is CASSSLRTSATDTQYF. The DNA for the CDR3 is TGTGCCAGCAGCTCCCTCAGGACCTCGGCCACAGATACGCAGTATTTT.

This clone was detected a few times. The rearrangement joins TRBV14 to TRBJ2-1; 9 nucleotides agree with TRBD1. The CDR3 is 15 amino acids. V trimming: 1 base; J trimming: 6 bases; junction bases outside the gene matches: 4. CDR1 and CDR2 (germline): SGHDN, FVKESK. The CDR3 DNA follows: TGTGCCAGCAGCCAAGTGGGGACAGGGATCAATGAGCAGTTCTTC. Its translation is CASSQVGTGINEQFF.

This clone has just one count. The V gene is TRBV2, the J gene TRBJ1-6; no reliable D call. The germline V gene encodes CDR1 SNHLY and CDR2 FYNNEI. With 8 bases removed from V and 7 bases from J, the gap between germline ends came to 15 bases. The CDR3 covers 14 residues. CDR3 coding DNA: TGTGCCAGCGGGCCGGACCTCATCAATTCACCCCTCCACTTT. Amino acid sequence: CASGPDLINSPLHF.

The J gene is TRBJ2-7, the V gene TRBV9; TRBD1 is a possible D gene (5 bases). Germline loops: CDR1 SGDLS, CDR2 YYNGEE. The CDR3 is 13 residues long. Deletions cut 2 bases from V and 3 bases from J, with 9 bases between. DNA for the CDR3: TGTGCCAGCAGCGTTGCAGGGAACTACGAGCAGTACTTC. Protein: CASSVAGNYEQYF.

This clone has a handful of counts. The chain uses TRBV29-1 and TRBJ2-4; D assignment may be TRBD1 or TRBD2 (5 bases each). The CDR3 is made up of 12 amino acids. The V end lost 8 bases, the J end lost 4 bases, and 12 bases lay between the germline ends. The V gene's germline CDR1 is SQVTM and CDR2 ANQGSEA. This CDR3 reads CSSGDGKNIQYF. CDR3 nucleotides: TGCAGCTCCGGGGACGGTAAAAACATTCAGTACTTC.

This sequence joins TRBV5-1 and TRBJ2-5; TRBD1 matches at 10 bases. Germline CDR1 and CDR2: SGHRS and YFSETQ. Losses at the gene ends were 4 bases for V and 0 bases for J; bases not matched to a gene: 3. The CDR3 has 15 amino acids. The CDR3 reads CASSQDRGDQETQYF. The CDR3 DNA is TGCGCCAGCAGCCAGGACAGGGGGGACCAAGAGACCCAGTACTTC.